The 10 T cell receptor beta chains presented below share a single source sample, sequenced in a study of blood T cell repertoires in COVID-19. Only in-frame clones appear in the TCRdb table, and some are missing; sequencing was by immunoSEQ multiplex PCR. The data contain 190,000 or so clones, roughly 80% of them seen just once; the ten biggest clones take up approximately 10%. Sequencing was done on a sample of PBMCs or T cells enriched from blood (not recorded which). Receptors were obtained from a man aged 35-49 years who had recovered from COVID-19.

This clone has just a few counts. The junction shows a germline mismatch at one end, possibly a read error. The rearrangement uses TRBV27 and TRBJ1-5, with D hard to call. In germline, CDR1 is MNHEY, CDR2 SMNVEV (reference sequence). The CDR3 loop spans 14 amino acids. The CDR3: CASSLSSSPQPQHF. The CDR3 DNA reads TGTGCCAGCAGTCTATCATCTTCCCCTCAGCCCCAGCATTTT.

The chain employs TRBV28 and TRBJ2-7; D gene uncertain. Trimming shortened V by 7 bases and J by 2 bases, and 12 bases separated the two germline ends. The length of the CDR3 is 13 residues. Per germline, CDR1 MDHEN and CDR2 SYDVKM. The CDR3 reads CASNQVPTYEQYF. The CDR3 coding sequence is TGTGCCAGCAATCAGGTTCCCACCTACGAGCAGTACTTC.

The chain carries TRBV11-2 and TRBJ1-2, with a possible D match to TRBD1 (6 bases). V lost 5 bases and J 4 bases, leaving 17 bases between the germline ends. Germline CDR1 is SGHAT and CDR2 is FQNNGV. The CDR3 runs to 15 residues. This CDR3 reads CASSATLGQFYGYTF. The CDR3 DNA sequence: TGTGCCAGCAGCGCGACCCTCGGACAGTTCTATGGCTACACCTTC.

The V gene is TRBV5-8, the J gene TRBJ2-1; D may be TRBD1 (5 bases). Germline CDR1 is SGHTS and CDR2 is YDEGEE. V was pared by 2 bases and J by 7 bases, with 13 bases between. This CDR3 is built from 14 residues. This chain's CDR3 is CASSLQERGNEQFF. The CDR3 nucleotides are TGTGCCAGCAGCTTACAAGAAAGGGGTAATGAGCAGTTCTTC.

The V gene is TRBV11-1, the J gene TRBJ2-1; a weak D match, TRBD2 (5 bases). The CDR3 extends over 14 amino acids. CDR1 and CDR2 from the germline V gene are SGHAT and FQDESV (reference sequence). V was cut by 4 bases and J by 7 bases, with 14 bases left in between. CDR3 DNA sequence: TGTGCCAGCAGCTCACTAGGTCTCGGGAATGAGCAGTTCTTC. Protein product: CASSSLGLGNEQFF. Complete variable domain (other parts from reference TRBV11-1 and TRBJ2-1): EAEVAQSPRYKITEKSQAVAFWCDPISGHATLYWYRQILGQGPELLVQFQDESVVDDSQLPKDRFSAERLKGVDSTLKIQPAELGDSAMYLCASSSLGLGNEQFFGPGTRLTVL.

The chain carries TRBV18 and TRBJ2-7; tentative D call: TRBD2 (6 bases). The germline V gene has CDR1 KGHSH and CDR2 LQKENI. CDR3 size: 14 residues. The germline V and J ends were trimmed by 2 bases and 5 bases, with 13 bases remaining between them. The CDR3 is CASSPSMGRNEQYV. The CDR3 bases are TGTGCCAGCTCACCATCGATGGGGAGGAACGAGCAGTACGTC.

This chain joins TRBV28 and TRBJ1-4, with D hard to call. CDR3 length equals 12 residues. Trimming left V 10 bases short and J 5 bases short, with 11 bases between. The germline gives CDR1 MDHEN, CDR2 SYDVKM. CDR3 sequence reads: CATEPPNEKLFF. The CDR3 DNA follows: TGTGCCACCGAGCCCCCAAATGAAAAACTGTTTTTT.

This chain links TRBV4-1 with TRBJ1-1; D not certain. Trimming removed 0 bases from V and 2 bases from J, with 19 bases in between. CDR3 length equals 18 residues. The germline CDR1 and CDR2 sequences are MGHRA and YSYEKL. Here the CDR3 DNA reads TGCGCCAGCAGCCAAGATACGAGGCGTGGCAGCTCAAACACTGAAGCTTTCTTT. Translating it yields CASSQDTRRGSSNTEAFF.

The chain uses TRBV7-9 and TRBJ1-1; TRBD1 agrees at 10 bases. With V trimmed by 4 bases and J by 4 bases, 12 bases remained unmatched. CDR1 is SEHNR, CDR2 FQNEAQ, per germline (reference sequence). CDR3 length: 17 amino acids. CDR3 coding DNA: TGTGCCAGCAGCTCCCCCGGGGGACAGGGGATAAGCACTGAAGCTTTCTTT. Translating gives CASSSPGGQGISTEAFF.

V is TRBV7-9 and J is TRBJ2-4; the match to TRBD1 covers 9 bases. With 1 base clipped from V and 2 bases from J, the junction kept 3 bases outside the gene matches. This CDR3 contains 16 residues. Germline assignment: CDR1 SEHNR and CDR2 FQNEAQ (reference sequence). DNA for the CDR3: TGTGCCAGCAGCTTAGGGGGACAGGGCTCCAAAAACATTCAGTACTTC. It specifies CASSLGGQGSKNIQYF.